Each of the 13 T cell receptor beta chains below was sequenced from the same sample in a study of shared clonotypes between healthy human individuals. Profiling relied on immunoSEQ multiplex PCR, and the TCRdb table lists in-frame clones only, not all of them. Altogether over a million clones are present, about 80% being singletons, with the ten largest covering 0.6% to 0.75%. Sequencing was carried out using memory CD4+ T cells from PBMCs. Subset given: CD45RA-negative fraction. These receptor sequences come from a man younger than 35 in good health. Some clones in this sample may be carry-over from other donors' samples.

This clone was picked up a small number of times. The chain uses TRBV30 and TRBJ1-4; TRBD1 agrees at 7 bases. The CDR3 length is 12 residues. CDR1 GTSNPN and CDR2 SVGIG come from the germline V gene (reference sequence). The trim removed 4 bases at V and 11 bases at J, leaving 7 bases unmatched. In DNA, the CDR3 is TGTGCCTGGAACCCAGGGGGGGACAAACTGTTTTTT. Its protein is CAWNPGGDKLFF.

This clone was recorded many times. V usage is TRBV7-2 and J usage is TRBJ1-1; tentatively, D is TRBD1 (5 bases). The CDR3 runs 16 residues. V was cut by 2 bases and J by 1 base, with 14 bases left in between. Germline-derived CDR1 and CDR2 are SGHTA and FQGNSA. CDR3 loop: CASSLLGGAKNTEAFF. In DNA, the CDR3 is TGTGCCAGCAGCTTACTTGGAGGGGCAAAGAACACTGAAGCTTTCTTT.

This clone was seen a handful of times. The rearrangement links TRBV20-1 to TRBJ1-1; D is unclear. This CDR3 has 10 residues. The germline V gene has CDR1 DFQATT and CDR2 SNEGSKA (reference sequence). Trimming shortened V by 4 bases and J by 10 bases, and 10 bases separated the two germline ends. The CDR3 sequence: CSATGRAAFF. The CDR3 DNA reads as TGCAGTGCTACGGGGAGGGCAGCTTTCTTT.

The genes are TRBV7-9 and TRBJ1-5, with a weak D call TRBD1 (6 bases). There are 14 residues in the CDR3. CDR1 SEHNR and CDR2 FQNEAQ come from the germline V gene (reference sequence). The V end lost 2 bases, the J end lost 6 bases, and 11 bases lay between the germline ends. The CDR3: CASSLQGSSQPQHF. DNA of the CDR3: TGTGCCAGCAGCTTACAGGGGAGTAGTCAGCCCCAGCATTTT.

The rearrangement links TRBV19 to TRBJ1-1; D gene uncertain. Trimming stripped 4 bases from V and 0 bases from J, with 21 bases between. This CDR3 has 18 residues. Germline CDR1 reads LNHDA; CDR2 reads SQIVND (reference sequence). CDR3 coding DNA: TGTGCCAGTAGTAACCCCAACCCCCGCCCGGCCATGAACACTGAAGCTTTCTTT. Translated: CASSNPNPRPAMNTEAFF.

As regards this clone: At one boundary the junction diverges from the germline segment, which might be a read error. The chain carries TRBV28 and TRBJ2-7; no reliable D call. The CDR3 extends over 14 amino acids. Germline V lookup: CDR1 MDHEN, CDR2 SYDVKM. For the CDR3, the DNA is TGTGCCGGCAGTCTTATGGGTTGGAACTACGAGCAGTACTTC. Its protein product is CAGSLMGWNYEQYF.

The chain links TRBV28 to TRBJ2-7, with TRBD2 as a possible D gene (5 bases). The V end was cut by 5 bases, the J end by 0 bases, with 20 bases between. CDR1 is MDHEN, CDR2 SYDVKM, per germline. CDR3 length: 17 amino acids. CDR3 DNA sequence: TGTGCCAGCAGTCTCCGACCTAGCATTGGGAGCTCCTACGAGCAGTACTTC. Protein: CASSLRPSIGSSYEQYF.

V usage is TRBV10-3 and J usage is TRBJ2-3; 10 nucleotides align to TRBD1. Per the germline V gene, CDR1 is ENHRY and CDR2 is SYGVKD. J lost 1 base, V lost 10 bases, and 8 bases had no gene match. The CDR3 sequence is 15 residues long. The CDR3: CATARDRGGTDTQYF. The CDR3 region has the DNA TGTGCCACTGCCAGGGACAGGGGAGGCACAGATACGCAGTATTTT.

About this clone: This may be a read error, as it is one base from a much larger clone. The sample carries other DNA sequences with the same CDR3. The CDR3 DNA reads TGTGCCAGCAGCTTAGCGGGTCAGCCCCAGCATTTT. Its protein is CASSLAGQPQHF. This sequence joins TRBV7-2 and TRBJ1-5; D unclear. This CDR3 is 12 amino acids long. Trimming took off 0 bases at V and 6 bases at J, with 3 bases between the two ends. Germline CDR1 is SGHTA and CDR2 is FQGNSA.

The table lists this clone with a count of one. This chain joins TRBV4-1 and TRBJ2-1; D uncertain. Germline V lookup: CDR1 MGHRA, CDR2 YSYEKL. Trimming pared 1 base from V and 8 bases from J, leaving 6 bases between. The CDR3 has 12 residues. For the CDR3, the DNA is TGCGCCAGCAGCCAAGCAGTAGATGAGCAGTTCTTC. As protein: CASSQAVDEQFF.

The chain joins TRBV27 to TRBJ2-7, with TRBD2 matching over 7 bases. V was pared by 3 bases and J by 4 bases, with 9 bases of the junction left unmatched. Germline loops: CDR1 MNHEY, CDR2 SMNVEV (reference sequence). This CDR3 is 15 amino acids long. For the CDR3, the DNA is TGTGCCAGCAGTTTGGGAGGGACTAACTATTACGAGCAGTACTTC. Translation gives CASSLGGTNYYEQYF.

J is TRBJ2-7 and V is TRBV29-1; D not resolved. Germline values: CDR1 SQVTM, CDR2 ANQGSEA. V lost 4 bases, J lost 6 bases, and 13 bases lay in between. The CDR3 extends over 12 amino acids. In nucleotides, the CDR3 is TGCAGCGTTGGCCCGCCTATAGGCGAGCAGTACTTC. Amino acid sequence: CSVGPPIGEQYF.

As to this clone: A much more abundant neighbour one base away suggests this may be a read error. The identical CDR3 is also encoded by other nucleotide sequences in the sample. The chain links TRBV6-5 to TRBJ1-2, with TRBD1 matching over 9 bases. The CDR3 covers 13 residues. V shed 6 bases, J shed 3 bases, and the junction held 2 bases outside the gene matches. Germline CDR1 is MNHEY and CDR2 is SVGAGI. CDR3 region: CASSRQGDYGYTF. The CDR3 DNA reads TGTGCCAGCAGCAGACAGGGGGACTATGGCTACACCTTC.